The clone carrying this T cell receptor beta chain has ten or more counts. Its antigen is not identified. The data derive from a study of CD8 T cells in ankylosing spondylitis. General study points: Researchers reportedly found disease-linked clones significantly enriched in matched ankylosing spondylitis synovial fluid.

The CDR3 runs 15 residues. V was shortened by 0 bases and J by 5 bases, with 9 bases between the two germline ends. The germline V gene has CDR1 SGDLS and CDR2 YYNGEE. One entry per CDR3 protein results from TCRdb running MiXCR on the 5' RACE reads. Of about 240,000 distinct CDR3 sequences listed, 8% to 9.5% are singletons. The rearrangement joins TRBV9 to TRBJ1-6; D gene unclear. Sequencing used blood, either unsorted or a sorted T cell fraction (not recorded which). The sequence was collected from a male donor with ankylosing spondylitis or in good health (not recorded which). CDR3 DNA: TGTGCCAGCAGCGTAGGACGGGCGAATAATTCACCCCTCCACTTT. Amino acids: CASSVGRANNSPLHF.